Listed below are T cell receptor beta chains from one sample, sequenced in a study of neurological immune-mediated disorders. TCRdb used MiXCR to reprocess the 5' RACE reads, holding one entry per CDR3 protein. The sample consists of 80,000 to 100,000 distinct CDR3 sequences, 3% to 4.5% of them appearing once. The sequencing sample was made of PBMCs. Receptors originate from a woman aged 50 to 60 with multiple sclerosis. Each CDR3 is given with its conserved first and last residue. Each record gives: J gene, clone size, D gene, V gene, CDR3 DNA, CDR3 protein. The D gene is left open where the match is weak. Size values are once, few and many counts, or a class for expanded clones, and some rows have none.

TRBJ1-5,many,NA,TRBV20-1,TGCAGTGCTAGTAGGGCCCCGGGGCCCCAGCATTTT,CSASRAPGPQHF
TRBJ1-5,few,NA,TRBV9,TGTGCCAGCAGCGTAGGTCAGGAAATTGTCCAGCACCAGCATTTT,CASSVGQEIVQHQHF
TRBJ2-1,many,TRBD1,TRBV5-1,TGCGCCAGCAGCTTAGGGACAGGGTTGTATGAGCAGTTCTTC,CASSLGTGLYEQFF
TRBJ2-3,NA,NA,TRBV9,TGTGCCAGCAGCGTAGGCGCTAGCGAAATTAGGGCAGATACGCAGTATTTT,CASSVGASEIRADTQYF
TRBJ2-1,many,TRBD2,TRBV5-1,TGCGCCAGCAGCTTGCGGGGGGGCCGATACAATGAGCAGTTCTTC,CASSLRGGRYNEQFF
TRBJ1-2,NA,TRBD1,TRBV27,TGTGCCAGCAGTTCGGAGAGGGGACAGGGTATTTTCTATGGCTACACCTTC,CASSSERGQGIFYGYTF
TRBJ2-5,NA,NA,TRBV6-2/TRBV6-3,TGTGCCAGTACTCAGGGGTGGACCCAGTACTTC,CASTQGWTQYF
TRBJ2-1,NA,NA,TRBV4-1,TGCGCCAGCAGCCTACCTAACTACAATGAGCAGTTCTTC,CASSLPNYNEQFF
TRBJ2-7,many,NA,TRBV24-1,TGTGCCACCAGAAGAGCAGGGGGGACCTACGAGCAGTACTTC,CATRRAGGTYEQYF
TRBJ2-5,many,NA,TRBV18,TGTGCCAGCTCACCCCCGCAAGAGACCCAGTACTTC,CASSPPQETQYF
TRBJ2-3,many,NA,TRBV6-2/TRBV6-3,TGTGCCAGCAGCGAGATCCCAGATACGCAGTATTTT,CASSEIPDTQYF
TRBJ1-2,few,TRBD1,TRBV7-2,TGTGCCAGCAGCTCGGCAGGGGGAACACGCTACACCTTC,CASSSAGGTRYTF
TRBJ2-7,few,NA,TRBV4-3,TGCGCCAGCAGCCAAGAAGGGAGATCGTCCTACGAGCAGTACTTC,CASSQEGRSSYEQYF
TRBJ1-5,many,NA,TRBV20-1,TGCAGTGCCAGGTCCCATACCACTAGCAATCAGCCCCAGCATTTT,CSARSHTTSNQPQHF
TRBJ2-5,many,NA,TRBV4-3,NA,CASSPIHFGTQYF
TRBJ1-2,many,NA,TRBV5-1,TGCGCCAGCAGCCCAGTGGGATATGGCTACACCTTC,CASSPVGYGYTF
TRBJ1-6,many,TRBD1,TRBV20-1,TGCAGTGCTTCGAGGACAGGGGTAAATTCACCCCTCCACTTT,CSASRTGVNSPLHF